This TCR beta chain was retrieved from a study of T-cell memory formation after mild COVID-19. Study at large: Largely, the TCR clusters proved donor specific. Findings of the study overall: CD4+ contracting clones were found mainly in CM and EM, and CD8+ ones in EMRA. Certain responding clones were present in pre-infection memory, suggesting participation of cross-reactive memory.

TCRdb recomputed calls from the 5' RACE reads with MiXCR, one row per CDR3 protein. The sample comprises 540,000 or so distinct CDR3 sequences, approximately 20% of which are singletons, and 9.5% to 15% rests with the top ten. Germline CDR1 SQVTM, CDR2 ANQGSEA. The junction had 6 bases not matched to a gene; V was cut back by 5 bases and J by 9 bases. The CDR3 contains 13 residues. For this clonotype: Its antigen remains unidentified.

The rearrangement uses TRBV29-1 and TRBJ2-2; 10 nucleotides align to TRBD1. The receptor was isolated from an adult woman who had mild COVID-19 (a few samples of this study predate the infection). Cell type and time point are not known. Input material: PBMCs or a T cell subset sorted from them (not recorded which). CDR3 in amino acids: CSVLRTGGRELFF. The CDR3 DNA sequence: TGCAGCGTTTTACGGACAGGGGGGAGGGAGCTGTTTTTT.